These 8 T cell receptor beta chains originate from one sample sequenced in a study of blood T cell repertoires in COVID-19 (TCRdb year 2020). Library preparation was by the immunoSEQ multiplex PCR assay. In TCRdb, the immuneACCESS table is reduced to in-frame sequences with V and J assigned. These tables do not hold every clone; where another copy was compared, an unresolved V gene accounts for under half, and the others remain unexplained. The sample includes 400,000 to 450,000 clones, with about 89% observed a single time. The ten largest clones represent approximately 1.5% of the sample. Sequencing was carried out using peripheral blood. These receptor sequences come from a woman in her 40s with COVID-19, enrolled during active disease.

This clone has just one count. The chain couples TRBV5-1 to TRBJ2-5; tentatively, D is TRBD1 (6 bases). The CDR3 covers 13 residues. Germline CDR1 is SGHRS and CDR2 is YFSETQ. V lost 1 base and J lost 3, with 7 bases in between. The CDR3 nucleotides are TGCGCCAGCAGCTTGAGGGGGAAAGAGACCCAGTACTTC. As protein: CASSLRGKETQYF.

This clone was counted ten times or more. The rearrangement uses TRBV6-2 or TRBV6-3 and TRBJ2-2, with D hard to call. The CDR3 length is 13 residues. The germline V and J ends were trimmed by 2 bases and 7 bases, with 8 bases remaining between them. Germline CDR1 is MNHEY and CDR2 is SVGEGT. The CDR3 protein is CASSYAESGELFF. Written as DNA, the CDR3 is TGTGCCAGCAGTTACGCGGAAAGCGGGGAGCTGTTTTTT.

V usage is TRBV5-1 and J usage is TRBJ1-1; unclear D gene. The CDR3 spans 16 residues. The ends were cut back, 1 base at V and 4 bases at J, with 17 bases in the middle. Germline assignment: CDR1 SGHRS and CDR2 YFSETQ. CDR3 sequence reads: CASSLNLAGSGTEAFF. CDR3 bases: TGCGCCAGCAGCTTGAATCTGGCGGGCTCAGGCACTGAAGCTTTCTTT.

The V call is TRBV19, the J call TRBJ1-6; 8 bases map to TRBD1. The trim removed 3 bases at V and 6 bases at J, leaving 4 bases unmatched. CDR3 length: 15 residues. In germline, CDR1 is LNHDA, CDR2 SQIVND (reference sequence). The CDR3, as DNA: TGTGCCAGTAGTATCCCTGGGACAGGTAATTCACCCCTCCACTTT. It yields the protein CASSIPGTGNSPLHF.

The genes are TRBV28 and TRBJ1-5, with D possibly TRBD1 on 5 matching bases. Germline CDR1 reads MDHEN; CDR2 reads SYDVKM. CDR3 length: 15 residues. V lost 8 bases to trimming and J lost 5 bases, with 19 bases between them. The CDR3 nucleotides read TGTGCCAGCCTACTGCGGAGGGGAGGAGATCAGCCCCAGCATTTT. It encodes CASLLRRGGDQPQHF.

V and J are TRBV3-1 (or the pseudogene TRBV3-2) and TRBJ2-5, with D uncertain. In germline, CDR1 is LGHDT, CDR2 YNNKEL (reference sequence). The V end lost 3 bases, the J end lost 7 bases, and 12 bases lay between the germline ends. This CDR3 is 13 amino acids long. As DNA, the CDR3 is TGTGCCAGCAGCCAGTTAGAGGCTGGGACCCAGTACTTC. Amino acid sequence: CASSQLEAGTQYF.

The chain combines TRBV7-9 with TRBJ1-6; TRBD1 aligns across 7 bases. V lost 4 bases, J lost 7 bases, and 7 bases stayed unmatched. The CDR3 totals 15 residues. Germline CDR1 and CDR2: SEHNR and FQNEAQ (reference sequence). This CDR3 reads CASSYGTAENSPLHF. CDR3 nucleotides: TGTGCCAGCAGCTATGGGACAGCCGAAAATTCACCCCTCCACTTT.

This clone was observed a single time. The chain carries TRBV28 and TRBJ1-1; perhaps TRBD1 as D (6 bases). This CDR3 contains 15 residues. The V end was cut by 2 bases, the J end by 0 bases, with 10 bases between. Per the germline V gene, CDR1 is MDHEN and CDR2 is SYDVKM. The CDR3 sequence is CASSLQGQLNTEAFF. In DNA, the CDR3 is TGTGCCAGCAGTTTACAAGGACAGTTGAACACTGAAGCTTTCTTT.